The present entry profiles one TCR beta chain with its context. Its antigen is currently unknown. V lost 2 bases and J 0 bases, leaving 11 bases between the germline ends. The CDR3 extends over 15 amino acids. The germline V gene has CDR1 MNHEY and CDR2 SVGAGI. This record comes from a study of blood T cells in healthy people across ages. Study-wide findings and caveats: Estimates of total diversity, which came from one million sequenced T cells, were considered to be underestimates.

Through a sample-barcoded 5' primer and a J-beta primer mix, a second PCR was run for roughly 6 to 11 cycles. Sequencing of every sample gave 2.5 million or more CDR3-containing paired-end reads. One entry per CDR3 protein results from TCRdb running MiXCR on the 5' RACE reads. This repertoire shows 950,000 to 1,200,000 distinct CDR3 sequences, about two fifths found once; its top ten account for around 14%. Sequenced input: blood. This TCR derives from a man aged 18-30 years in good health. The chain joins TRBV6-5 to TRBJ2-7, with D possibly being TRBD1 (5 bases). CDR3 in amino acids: CASSYDSRVSYEQYF. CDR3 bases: TGTGCCAGCAGTTACGACAGTCGAGTCTCCTACGAGCAGTACTTC.